This T cell receptor beta chain was profiled in a study of cytomegalovirus exposure and HLA in healthy donors (dated by TCRdb to the late 2010s). In terms of the full investigation: According to a later analysis, one platform produced both the roughly 130 validation repertoires and the roughly 660 repertoires of the first cohort. Along with the approximately 700-subject first cohort, a separate validation cohort of 120 different subjects was used. To predict cytomegalovirus infection status, the study combined high-throughput TCR immunosequencing, statistical association of individual TCRs with disease status, and machine learning. The study aimed to test whether signatures of past pathogen exposure could be identified by cataloging public T cell receptors. Study-wide conclusions, independent of this receptor: The study listed 164 TCR beta chains as associated with cytomegalovirus. The classifier was reported to diagnose cytomegalovirus status with high specificity and sensitivity in both the original cohort and the validation cohort. Of the cluster scores, approximately 95% were above 0 in a later analysis, which found that TCRs clustered in the first cohort also tended to co-occur in the roughly 130 validation repertoires. The authors suggested that the approach could potentially be generalized to other disease states and immunological phenotypes. Three of the identified cytomegalovirus-associated TCR beta chains were confirmed in vitro to be specific for cytomegalovirus antigens. All 120 or so repertoires were used to score co-occurrence in the validation cohort in a later analysis, because that analysis had no HLA typing for the cohort. Most TCR sequences were observed very rarely across donors, whereas some public TCRs were present in many individuals.

Separate from the approximately 670-subject first cohort, the validation cohort of 95 to 150 subjects was the group to which the donors belonged. Inclusive of the bounding cysteine and phenylalanine, the CDR3 is 15 residues long. Of the read, only the CDR3 DNA is kept; its 45 bases are in frame from base 1. The germline ends are 14 bases apart after V is trimmed by 1 base and J by 5 bases. CDR1 and CDR2 were assigned from the germline V gene as MDHEN and SYDVKM. In the case of this clone: Its specific antigen is unknown. Per-base quality was not reported, and no clone a single base away is much larger than it.

Receptors were amplified or captured by the immunoSEQ multiplex PCR assay. Turning to the authors' computational methods: A statistical classification framework was developed to diagnose cytomegalovirus status using the catalog of TCR beta chain sequences. TCRdb carries this immuneACCESS record with in-frame sequences only. Its versions omit some clonotypes, under half of them owing to an unresolved V gene in the studies checked, with the rest unexplained. The V and J calls and clone size come from that table; D and trimming were worked out from the DNA. This sample lists 150,000 to 200,000 clones; roughly nine tenths were detected once. 3% of the sample rests with the top ten.

The source material was PBMCs. This clonotype originated in a woman aged 18 to 35 in good health and CMV-seropositive. The rearranged chain carries TRBV28 and TRBJ1-1; a tentative D call is TRBD1 (5 bases match). In nucleotides, the sequence is TGTGCCAGCAGTTTATACGGGACCCGGGGGACTGAAGCTTTCTTT. Translated, it gives CASSLYGTRGTEAFF.